These 22 T cell receptor beta chains share one sample of origin, sequenced in a study of early stage breast cancer tumors. The table came from immunoSEQ multiplex PCR; TCRdb's copy has only in-frame clones and leaves some out. The sample consists of around 78,000 clones, around 80% of them appearing once. The sequencing input was blood. The receptors were gathered from a person between 55 and 69 years old with breast cancer.

Remarks on this clone: Other DNA sequences in this sample translate to the same CDR3. The V and J genes are TRBV6-5 and TRBJ2-7; TRBD2 aligns across 14 bases. Germline V CDR1 and CDR2: MNHEY, SVGAGI. The length of the CDR3 is 15 residues. Trimming removed 3 bases from V and 3 bases from J; junction bases left unmatched: 1. The CDR3 region is CASSYGTSGSYEQYF. DNA for the CDR3: TGTGCCAGCAGTTATGGGACTAGCGGGAGCTACGAGCAGTACTTC.

The chain couples TRBV7-8 to TRBJ2-2; the match to TRBD2 covers 11 bases. The junction had 4 bases not matched to a gene; V was cut back by 6 bases and J by 1 base. The CDR3 extends over 16 amino acids. The germline CDR1 and CDR2 sequences are SGHVS and FQNEAQ. The CDR3, as DNA: TGTGCCAGCAGGCGTACTAGCGGGAGGAACACCGGGGAGCTGTTTTTT. This sequence encodes CASRRTSGRNTGELFF. The whole variable domain, remainder taken from reference TRBV7-8 and TRBJ2-2, is GAGVSQSPRYKVAKRGQDVALRCDPISGHVSLFWYQQALGQGPEFLTYFQNEAQLDKSGLPSDRFFAERPEGSVSTLKIQRTQQEDSAVYLCASRRTSGRNTGELFFGEGSRLTVL.

The count of this clone is one. The genes are TRBV19 and TRBJ1-6; no definite D call. CDR3 length equals 17 residues. CDR1 and CDR2 (germline): LNHDA, SQIVND (reference sequence). V was shortened by 4 bases and J by 0 bases, with 13 bases between the two germline ends. In nucleotides, the CDR3 is TGTGCCAGTAGTACCGGACTGTTAAGCTCCTATAATTCACCCCTCCACTTT. It is translated as CASSTGLLSSYNSPLHF.

The chain couples TRBV5-1 to TRBJ2-2, with D perhaps matching TRBD2 (7 bases). The length of the CDR3 is 16 residues. Trimming took off 0 bases at V and 0 bases at J, with 9 bases between the two ends. The germline gives CDR1 SGHRS, CDR2 YFSETQ. CDR3 nucleotides: TGCGCCAGCAGCTTGGCGGGGGGCCCGAACACCGGGGAGCTGTTTTTT. It yields the protein CASSLAGGPNTGELFF. The whole variable domain, filled in from reference TRBV5-1 and TRBJ2-2, reads KAGVTQTPRYLIKTRGQQVTLSCSPISGHRSVSWYQQTPGQGLQFLFEYFSETQRNKGNFPGRFSGRQFSNSRSEMNVSTLELGDSALYLCASSLAGGPNTGELFFGEGSRLTVL.

V usage is TRBV7-2 and J usage is TRBJ1-2; weak D call: TRBD1 (6 bases). The germline V gene encodes CDR1 SGHTA and CDR2 FQGNSA. V shed 1 base and J shed 5 bases, with 14 bases lying between them. The CDR3 runs to 15 residues. The CDR3 nucleotides read TGTGCCAGCAGCTTAGATTTCAGGGGTAATTATGGCTACACCTTC. Amino acid sequence: CASSLDFRGNYGYTF.

This rearrangement joins TRBV5-5 to TRBJ2-7; D unresolved. Trimming cost V 4 bases and J 3 bases, with 11 bases left between them. CDR3 length: 13 residues. Germline V gene data show CDR1 as SGHKS and CDR2 as YYEKEE (reference sequence). The CDR3 protein is CASSIGPRYEQYF. CDR3 coding DNA: TGTGCCAGCAGCATTGGACCTCGCTACGAGCAGTACTTC. Looking up the rest from reference TRBV5-5 and TRBJ2-7 gives the full variable domain: DAGVTQSPTHLIKTRGQQVTLRCSPISGHKSVSWYQQVLGQGPQFIFQYYEKEERGRGNFPDRFSARQFPNYSSELNVNALLLGDSALYLCASSIGPRYEQYFGPGTRLTVT.

The chain uses TRBV7-3 and TRBJ2-1; TRBD2 aligns across 8 bases. CDR3 size: 14 residues. V lost 5 bases to trimming and J lost 7 bases; unmatched junction nucleotides: 7. From germline, CDR1 is SGHTA and CDR2 FQGTGA. The CDR3 DNA follows: TGTGCCAGCAGCCCCGGGGGGGCGTGGAATGAGCAGTTCTTC. Its translation: CASSPGGAWNEQFF.

The rearrangement uses TRBV11-3 and TRBJ2-1, with TRBD2 matching 7 bases. The CDR3 is 16 amino acids. The V gene's germline CDR1 is SGHNT and CDR2 YENEEA. V lost 6 bases to trimming and J lost 2 bases; unmatched junction nucleotides: 10. The CDR3 is CASSLSGIGTYNEQFF. CDR3 coding DNA: TGTGCCAGCAGTTTAAGCGGGATTGGGACCTACAATGAGCAGTTCTTC.

J is TRBJ2-1 and V is TRBV11-2; TRBD2 agrees at 12 bases. Germline CDR1 reads SGHAT; CDR2 reads FQNNGV. CDR3 length: 15 residues. Trimming removed 4 bases from V and 5 bases from J; junction bases left unmatched: 3. The CDR3 DNA is TGTGCCAGCAGCTCAGGACTAGCGGGGAACAATGAGCAGTTCTTC. The encoded protein is CASSSGLAGNNEQFF.

The chain recombines TRBV5-1 with TRBJ2-3; 7 bases are a match to TRBD2. J gave up 3 bases and V 6 bases, and 10 bases lay outside the gene matches. The germline gives CDR1 SGHRS, CDR2 YFSETQ. This CDR3 is built from 15 residues. This CDR3 reads CASTLAGVRTDTQYF. The CDR3 nucleotides read TGCGCCAGCACCCTGGCGGGGGTAAGAACAGATACGCAGTATTTT.

The gene calls are TRBV5-1 and TRBJ2-3, with a weak D call TRBD2 (5 bases). The CDR3 has 16 amino acids. Trimming shortened V by 0 bases and J by 4 bases, and 15 bases separated the two germline ends. Germline CDR1 SGHRS, CDR2 YFSETQ. CDR3 amino acids: CASSLGAGPPPDTQYF. Here the CDR3 DNA reads TGCGCCAGCAGCTTGGGTGCGGGCCCTCCACCAGATACGCAGTATTTT.

J is TRBJ2-1 and V is TRBV29-1; TRBD2 might be the D (6 bases). CDR1 and CDR2 from the germline V gene are SQVTM and ANQGSEA. V gave up 7 bases and J gave up 4 bases, with 17 bases separating them. This CDR3 is built from 14 residues. In DNA form, the CDR3 reads TGCAGCGCACGTTGGAGCGGGCCTTACAATGAGCAGTTCTTC. This sequence encodes CSARWSGPYNEQFF.

This clone was observed a few times. V gene TRBV2 combines with J gene TRBJ1-2; 10 bases line up with TRBD1. The junction had 2 bases not matched to a gene; V was cut back by 4 bases and J by 0 bases. This CDR3 spans 15 amino acids. Germline assignment: CDR1 SNHLY and CDR2 FYNNEI. The CDR3 DNA is TGTGCCAGCAGTGCGGGACAGGGGCCTAACTATGGCTACACCTTC. Translated: CASSAGQGPNYGYTF. Looking up the rest from reference TRBV2 and TRBJ1-2 gives the full variable domain: EPEVTQTPSHQVTQMGQEVILRCVPISNHLYFYWYRQILGQKVEFLVSFYNNEISEKSEIFDDQFSVERPDGSNFTLKIRSTKLEDSAMYFCASSAGQGPNYGYTFGSGTRLTVV.

The chain joins TRBV4-1 to TRBJ2-1; TRBD1 matches 10 bases. The V segment lost 3 bases and the J segment 8 bases; nucleotides outside the gene matches: 16. This CDR3 contains 18 residues. The germline V gene encodes CDR1 MGHRA and CDR2 YSYEKL. In DNA, the CDR3 is TGCGCCAGCAGCCAGCCACCCGGGGAGGGACAGGGGTGGTATGAGCAGTTCTTC. Its protein is CASSQPPGEGQGWYEQFF.

This clone was seen only once. The chain recombines TRBV7-9 with TRBJ1-2; tentatively, D is TRBD1 (5 bases). V lost 5 bases and J lost 10, with 14 bases in between. The CDR3 runs 12 residues. Looked up from germline, CDR1 is SEHNR and CDR2 is FQNEAQ (reference sequence). Here the CDR3 reads CASSPLGDAYTF. In nucleotides, the CDR3 is TGTGCCAGCAGCCCCCTCGGGGACGCCTACACCTTC.

This chain joins TRBV30 and TRBJ2-1; maybe TRBD2 (6 bases). Looked up from germline, CDR1 is GTSNPN and CDR2 is SVGIG (reference sequence). Between the trimmed V and J ends, which lost 3 bases and 9 bases, there was a span of 15 bases. The CDR3 totals 13 residues. CDR3 in amino acids: CAWSPRRGSEQFF. The CDR3, as DNA: TGTGCCTGGAGCCCCAGGCGGGGAAGTGAGCAGTTCTTC. Full variable domain (outside the CDR3, taken from reference TRBV30 and TRBJ2-1): SQTIHQWPATLVQPVGSPLSLECTVEGTSNPNLYWYRQAAGRGLQLLFYSVGIGQISSEVPQNLSASRPQDRQFILSSKKLLLSDSGFYLCAWSPRRGSEQFFGPGTRLTVL.

This clone showed up just a few times. The CDR3 spells CASRPGTGDLAEQFF. As DNA, the CDR3 is TGTGCCAGCAGACCGGGGACAGGGGATTTGGCTGAGCAGTTCTTC. This chain links TRBV6-5 with TRBJ2-1; 10 nucleotides match TRBD1. The CDR3 runs to 15 residues. V dropped 6 bases and J dropped 9; count of bases not matched to a gene: 11. In germline, CDR1 is MNHEY, CDR2 SVGAGI.

The chain carries TRBV7-3 and TRBJ1-4, with unresolved D. The germline V gene has CDR1 SGHTA and CDR2 FQGTGA. Trimming took off 0 bases at V and 3 bases at J, with 2 bases between the two ends. The CDR3 length is 13 residues. CDR3: CASSLTANEKLFF. Here the CDR3 DNA reads TGTGCCAGCAGCTTAACTGCTAATGAAAAACTGTTTTTT.

This sequence joins TRBV5-1 and TRBJ2-2; D is possibly TRBD1 (6 bases). In germline, CDR1 is SGHRS, CDR2 YFSETQ. This CDR3 region has 13 residues. V dropped 2 bases and J dropped 5 bases, with 7 bases sitting between them. CDR3 residues: CASSFQGTGELFF. In DNA, the CDR3 is TGCGCCAGCAGCTTCCAGGGGACCGGGGAGCTGTTTTTT.

The rearrangement joins TRBV6-5 to TRBJ2-7; D is possibly TRBD1 or TRBD2 (6 bases each). Trimming removed 4 bases from V and 5 bases from J, with 15 bases in between. The CDR3 extends over 14 amino acids. CDR1 is MNHEY, CDR2 SVGAGI, per germline. The CDR3 DNA is TGTGCCAGCAGTTTCGGGGGCCCCAGCAACGAGCAGTACTTC. Its translation is CASSFGGPSNEQYF.

This clone occurred once. J is TRBJ1-2 and V is TRBV6-1; the match to TRBD1 covers 7 bases. The CDR3 contains 13 residues. J gave up 4 bases and V 4 bases, and 3 bases lay outside the gene matches. In germline, CDR1 is MNHNS, CDR2 SASEGT. CDR3 amino acids: CASSVGGSYGYTF. The CDR3 bases are TGTGCCAGCAGTGTAGGGGGCAGCTATGGCTACACCTTC.

This clone was found once. The chain's CDR3 is CASSSGTRYEKLFF. The CDR3 nucleotides are TGTGCCAGCAGTTCCGGGACAAGATATGAAAAACTGTTTTTT. This chain connects TRBV5-6 to TRBJ1-4; TRBD1 is a possible D gene (6 bases). This CDR3 contains 14 residues. V gave up 5 bases and J gave up 6 bases, with 14 bases separating them. Germline CDR1 and CDR2: SGHDT and YYEEEE.